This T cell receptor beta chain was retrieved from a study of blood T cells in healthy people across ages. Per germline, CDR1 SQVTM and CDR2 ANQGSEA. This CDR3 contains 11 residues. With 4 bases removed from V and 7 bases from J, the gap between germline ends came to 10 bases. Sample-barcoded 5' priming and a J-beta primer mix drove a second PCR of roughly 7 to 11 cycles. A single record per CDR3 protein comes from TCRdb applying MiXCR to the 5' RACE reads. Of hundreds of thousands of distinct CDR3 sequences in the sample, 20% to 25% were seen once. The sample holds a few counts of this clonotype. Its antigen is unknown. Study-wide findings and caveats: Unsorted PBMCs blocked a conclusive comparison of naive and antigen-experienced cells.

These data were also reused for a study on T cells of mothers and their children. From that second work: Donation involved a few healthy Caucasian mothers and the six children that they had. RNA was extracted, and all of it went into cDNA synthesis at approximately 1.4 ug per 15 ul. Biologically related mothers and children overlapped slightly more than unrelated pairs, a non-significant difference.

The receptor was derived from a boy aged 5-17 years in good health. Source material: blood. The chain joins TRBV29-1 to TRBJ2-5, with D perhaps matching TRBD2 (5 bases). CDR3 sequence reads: CSVAGTGTQYF. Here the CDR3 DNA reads TGCAGCGTTGCGGGAACGGGGACCCAGTACTTC.